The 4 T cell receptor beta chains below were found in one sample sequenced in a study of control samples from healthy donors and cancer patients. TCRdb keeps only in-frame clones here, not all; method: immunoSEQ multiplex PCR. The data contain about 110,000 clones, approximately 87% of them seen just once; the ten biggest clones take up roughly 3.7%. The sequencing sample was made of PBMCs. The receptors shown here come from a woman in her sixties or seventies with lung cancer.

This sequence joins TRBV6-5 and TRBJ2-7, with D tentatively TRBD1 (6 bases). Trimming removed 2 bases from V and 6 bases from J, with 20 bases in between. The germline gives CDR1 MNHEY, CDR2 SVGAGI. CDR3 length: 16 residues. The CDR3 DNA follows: TGTGCCAGCAGTTACCTTCTGGTACAGGGCTCGTCCGAGCAGTACTTC. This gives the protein CASSYLLVQGSSEQYF.

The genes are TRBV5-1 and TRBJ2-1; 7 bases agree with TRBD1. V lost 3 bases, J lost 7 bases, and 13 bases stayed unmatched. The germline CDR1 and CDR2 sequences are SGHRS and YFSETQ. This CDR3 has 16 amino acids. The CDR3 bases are TGCGCCAGCAGCTCCCAGACAGGGTTTGTGATAAATGAGCAGTTCTTC. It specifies CASSSQTGFVINEQFF.

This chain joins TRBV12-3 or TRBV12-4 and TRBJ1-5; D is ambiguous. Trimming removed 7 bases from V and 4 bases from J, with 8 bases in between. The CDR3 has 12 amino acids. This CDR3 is CASTLWNQPQHF. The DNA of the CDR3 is TGTGCCAGCACCCTGTGGAATCAGCCCCAGCATTTT.

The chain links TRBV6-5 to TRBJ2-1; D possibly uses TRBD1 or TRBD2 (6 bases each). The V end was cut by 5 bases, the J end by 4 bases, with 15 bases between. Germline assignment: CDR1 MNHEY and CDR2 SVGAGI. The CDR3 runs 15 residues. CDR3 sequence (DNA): TGTGCCAGCAGTATATCCACAGGGAGGTACAATGAGCAGTTCTTC. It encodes CASSISTGRYNEQFF.